The rows below give T cell receptor beta chains drawn from one sample of a study of shared clonotypes between healthy human individuals. Profiled with immunoSEQ multiplex PCR; TCRdb holds only in-frame clones, not every one. Of about 600,000 clones listed, roughly 79% were seen once; the top ten hold about 11%. Sequencing used PBMCs. The source is a middle-aged woman in good health. Some clones in this sample may be carry-over from other donors' samples. CDR3s leave out the opening cysteine and the closing phenylalanine or tryptophan.

J	V	CDR3
TRBJ2-5	TRBV5-1	ASSLGGIQETQY
TRBJ1-1	TRBV7-3	ASSFPGGEAF
TRBJ2-3	TRBV18	ASSLAASTDTQY
TRBJ2-7	TRBV5-1	ASRIGLAGYEQY
TRBJ1-2	TRBV7-2	ASKAGTQTYGYT
TRBJ2-2	TRBV18	ASSSEVGELF
TRBJ2-6	TRBV28	ASSLSDSRGANVLT
TRBJ2-1	TRBV19	ASSVTGGAYNEQF
TRBJ1-5	TRBV19	ASSIERGGNQPQH
TRBJ2-1	TRBV5-6	ASSLPGLPYNEQF
TRBJ2-1	TRBV5-1	ASSLTALSIYNEQF
TRBJ1-2	TRBV5-1	ASSSPSQDRVRRNYGYT
TRBJ2-2	TRBV9	ASSPQPSANTGELF
TRBJ2-1	TRBV10-1	ASSAVREGEQF
TRBJ2-3	TRBV2	ASSEVSASAY
TRBJ2-4	TRBV18	ASSPMAPAPKNIQY
TRBJ2-7	TRBV28	ASSRGDEQY
TRBJ2-7	TRBV9	ASSVGRGNPYEQY
TRBJ2-1	TRBV7-9	ASSSQGHEQF
TRBJ2-3	TRBV10-3	AIGGTSADTQY
TRBJ1-1	TRBV16	ASSQSGNTEAF
TRBJ2-3	TRBV29-1	SVEVDVPDTQY
TRBJ1-1	TRBV30	AWRGRGADTEAF
TRBJ2-3	TRBV29-1	SVEPRDTYTDTQY
TRBJ1-5	TRBV28	ASGLTGDSNQPQH
TRBJ2-3	TRBV4-1	ASSQERETDTQY
TRBJ1-6	TRBV27	ASSFRQVNSPLH
TRBJ2-5	TRBV28	ASSPSGGPGGETQY
TRBJ1-2	TRBV7-2	ASSQTTGGQGGYT
TRBJ1-5	TRBV7-6	ASSLAQGAYQPQH
TRBJ1-5	TRBV28	ASSGLNSNQPQH
TRBJ2-7	TRBV10-3	AISELLILGYEQY
TRBJ1-3	TRBV7-3	ASSLTGAGSGNTIY
TRBJ1-2	TRBV5-4	ASSTNRDGNYGYT
TRBJ2-1	TRBV7-9	ASSHYNEQF
TRBJ1-1	TRBV5-1	ASSLDRVDTEAF
TRBJ1-5	TRBV19	ASSTDRNQPQH
TRBJ2-3	TRBV5-1	ASSLQGRKATDTQY
TRBJ2-1	TRBV7-8	ASSLVASGNEQF
TRBJ2-7	TRBV11-2	ASSQIQGHYEQY
TRBJ2-7	TRBV6-5	ASSSSLGSYEQY
TRBJ2-7	TRBV7-9	ASRQAGDTYEQY
TRBJ1-1	TRBV25-1	ASSKGRMNTEAF
TRBJ2-5	TRBV29-1	SVPTMRGQETQY
TRBJ2-1	TRBV4-1	ASSPIPLGRLLNEQF
TRBJ2-3	TRBV7-2	ASRDRAYTDTQY
TRBJ1-5	TRBV27	ASSFAGQPQH
TRBJ2-2	TRBV7-8	ASSFSLRTGELF
TRBJ2-7	TRBV5-3	ARSLDAGVLYEQY
TRBJ2-2	TRBV4-2	ASSQEISGQGDGELF
TRBJ1-2	TRBV15	ATSRDPRREGNYGYT
TRBJ2-5	TRBV7-7	ASSSGTRGETQY
TRBJ1-1	TRBV30	AWSPRDSLEAF
TRBJ2-1	TRBV7-8	ASSRASGRASEQF